Following are 14 T cell receptor beta chains from one sample sequenced in a study of spatial heterogeneity in lung cancer. Time point meaning: sample taken at primary tumor resection. Unsorted whole RNA from tumor, nontumor lung or frozen PBMC underwent sequencing. TCRdb reprocessed the 5' RACE reads via MiXCR and lists one record per CDR3 protein. The table lists around 11,000 distinct CDR3 sequences, roughly 3.7% of them singletons. Specimen: normal lung tissue next to the tumor, collected at surgery. The receptors were sampled from a male donor with early-stage non-small cell lung cancer.

Only a few counts were recorded for this clonotype. Found in a library prepared for alpha chains, this beta chain is an off-target read, and its abundance has little meaning. J is TRBJ1-2 and V is TRBV7-2; D perhaps matches TRBD1 (5 bases). V lost 0 bases, J lost 3 bases, and 11 bases lay in between. The germline gives CDR1 SGHTA, CDR2 FQGNSA. The CDR3 has 15 amino acids. For the CDR3, the DNA is TGTGCCAGCAGCTTAGCGGAGGGGCGCGACTATGGCTACACCTTC. Protein sequence: CASSLAEGRDYGYTF.

By proportion, this clonotype is medium-sized. This beta chain is an off-target read within a library intended for alpha chains, so its frequency means little. The chain combines TRBV6-1 with TRBJ1-2; no clear D. V lost 1 base and J lost 4, with 10 bases in between. Germline V gives CDR1 MNHNS, CDR2 SASEGT. The CDR3 has 14 amino acids. The CDR3 coding sequence is TGTGCCAGCAGTGAAGGAGTTAGGGCCTATGGCTACACCTTC. This codes for CASSEGVRAYGYTF.

This clonotype was detected many times. This beta chain is off target for a library built for alpha chains, so its abundance means little. V gene TRBV29-1 combines with J gene TRBJ2-7; 9 positions agree with TRBD2. CDR3 length: 13 residues. V lost 5 bases to trimming and J lost 6 bases; unmatched junction nucleotides: 8. Germline loops: CDR1 SQVTM, CDR2 ANQGSEA. CDR3 residues: CSVYRRGGREQYF. Written as DNA, the CDR3 is TGCAGCGTTTACAGGCGGGGGGGGCGCGAGCAGTACTTC.

In this sample, this clonotype turned up many times. This beta chain came through as a stray read in a library set up for alpha chains, and its size says little. The V and J genes are TRBV7-8 and TRBJ2-4; maybe TRBD2 (6 bases). The CDR3 has 14 residues. V was trimmed by 5 bases and J by 5 bases, leaving 13 bases between them. CDR1 SGHVS and CDR2 FQNEAQ come from the germline V gene. The chain's CDR3 is CASSRPGRQNIQYF. CDR3 nucleotide sequence: TGTGCCAGCAGCCGGCCCGGGAGACAAAACATTCAGTACTTC.

This clonotype showed up many times. Since the library was made to target alpha chains, this beta chain is a stray read and its abundance is not meaningful. The rearrangement joins TRBV29-1 to TRBJ2-7, with D maybe TRBD1 (5 bases). Trimming removed 4 bases from V and 5 bases from J, with 12 bases in between. CDR1 and CDR2 (germline): SQVTM, ANQGSEA. The CDR3 is 12 residues long. The CDR3 nucleotides are TGCAGCGTTGTTCCAGGGTCGGACGAGCAGTACTTC. Amino acid sequence: CSVVPGSDEQYF.

This clonotype was seen repeatedly, ten times or more. The size of this beta chain means little, since it is a stray read in a library made for alpha chains. This chain uses TRBV3-1 with TRBJ2-3, with 8 bases that match TRBD2. The CDR3 length is 14 residues. V was pared by 3 bases and J by 4 bases, with 3 bases of the junction left unmatched. Germline CDR1 and CDR2: LGHDT and YNNKEL (reference sequence). The CDR3 DNA follows: TGTGCCAGCAGCCAGGCGGGAGGCCCAGATACGCAGTATTTT. It specifies CASSQAGGPDTQYF.

This clonotype is termed medium-sized. This beta chain is off target for a library built for alpha chains, so its abundance means little. The chain joins TRBV7-2 to TRBJ2-2; D unresolved. The CDR3 contains 14 residues. Between the trimmed V and J ends, which lost 2 bases and 3 bases, there was a span of 7 bases. Germline lookup yields CDR1 SGHTA and CDR2 FQGNSA. CDR3 sequence reads: CASSLNPDTGELFF. The CDR3 DNA reads as TGTGCCAGCAGCTTAAATCCTGACACCGGGGAGCTGTTTTTT.

This clonotype was observed at least ten times. Since the library was made to target alpha chains, this beta chain is a stray read and its abundance is not meaningful. The chain carries TRBV28 and TRBJ1-5; 8 bases map to TRBD1. The J segment lost 2 bases and the V segment lost 6 bases, leaving 6 bases of the junction unmatched. The CDR3 is 15 residues long. Germline V gene sequence: CDR1 MDHEN, CDR2 SYDVKM. The DNA of the CDR3 is TGTGCCAGCAGAAGAGCAGGGGGCGGCAATCAGCCCCAGCATTTT. It specifies CASRRAGGGNQPQHF.

This clonotype showed up many times. This beta chain is an unintended read in a library built for alpha chains; its size means little. The chain couples TRBV20-1 to TRBJ2-1; tentatively, D is TRBD1 (6 bases). The CDR3 has 14 amino acids. V lost 4 bases to trimming and J lost 7 bases, with 17 bases between them. CDR1 and CDR2 from the germline V gene are DFQATT and SNEGSKA (reference sequence). DNA for the CDR3: TGCAGTGCTAATGTGCCAGGGGCGAATAATGAGCAGTTCTTC. Its translation: CSANVPGANNEQFF.

About this clonotype itself: This beta chain represents an off-target read in a library built for alpha chains; its size is of limited meaning. This chain joins TRBV12-3 or TRBV12-4 and TRBJ2-7, with 12 bases fitting TRBD1. The CDR3 runs to 15 residues. V lost 5 bases to trimming and J lost 5 bases; unmatched junction nucleotides: 7. CDR3 region: CASSPRDRGLDEQYF. CDR3 in DNA: TGTGCCAGCAGTCCTAGGGACAGGGGGCTTGACGAGCAGTACTTC.

Ten or more counts support this clonotype. The size of this beta chain means little, since it is a stray read in a library made for alpha chains. CDR3 amino acids: CASSQVSGRGNIQYF. CDR3 in DNA: TGCGCCAGCAGCCAAGTGTCCGGCAGGGGCAACATTCAGTACTTC. This rearrangement joins TRBV4-3 to TRBJ2-4, with D possibly being TRBD1 (6 bases). The CDR3 runs to 15 residues. V lost 1 base to trimming and J lost 7 bases, with 14 bases between them. From germline, CDR1 is LGHNA and CDR2 YSLEER.

As to this clonotype: A library prepared for alpha chains yielded this beta chain as an off-target read; its size is of little meaning. V gene TRBV7-2 combines with J gene TRBJ1-4, with D maybe TRBD1 (5 bases). The CDR3 sequence is 16 residues long. Germline V gene data show CDR1 as SGHTA and CDR2 as FQGNSA. Trimming removed 5 bases from V and 6 bases from J, with 19 bases in between. CDR3 residues: CASSRERYLGDEKLFF. CDR3 DNA sequence: TGTGCCAGCAGCCGAGAAAGATACTTAGGGGATGAAAAACTGTTTTTT.

This clonotype was seen at least ten times. This beta chain turned up in a library designed for alpha chains; as an off-target read, its abundance says little. V and J are TRBV20-1 and TRBJ1-6; TRBD1 matches at 7 bases. After removal of 1 base from V and 10 bases from J, the junction contained 13 bases not matched to a gene. This CDR3 contains 16 residues. Germline CDR1 and CDR2: DFQATT and SNEGSKA (reference sequence). The CDR3 nucleotides are TGCAGTGCTAGAGCGTTCGGGACAGAGGAAGAATCACCCCTCCACTTT. Its protein product is CSARAFGTEEESPLHF.

This clonotype has a count of ten or more. The size of this beta chain means little, since it is a stray read in a library made for alpha chains. The rearrangement uses TRBV4-1 and TRBJ2-4; D unresolved. CDR3 length equals 14 residues. Germline values: CDR1 MGHRA, CDR2 YSYEKL. V was clipped by 3 bases and J by 5 bases, with 11 bases between them. This CDR3 reads CASSQPFEENIQYF. In DNA form, the CDR3 reads TGCGCCAGCAGCCAGCCCTTTGAGGAAAACATTCAGTACTTC.